Described below is a single TCR beta chain sequence and its context. Its target is unknown. The data originate from a study of CD8+ T cells in alopecia areata. About the research overall: Tofacitinib dosing lasted 6 to 18 months, which was then followed by 6 months off drug.

Regarding the study as a whole: Mice showed clearer TCR sharing than patients did, a gap that was possibly HLA-related.

In each case, RNA was isolated and then reverse transcribed into cDNA as the sequencing template. Clones were sequenced by immunoSEQ multiplex PCR, and TCRdb holds only the in-frame ones, with some missing. In the table there are over 150,000 clones, 50% to 60% of which are singletons. Germline CDR1 SGHTA, CDR2 FQGNSA. This CDR3 has 15 residues. Trimming removed 1 base at V and 9 bases at J, with 18 bases between. This sequence was found in a human donor with alopecia areata. The chain joins TRBV7-2 to TRBJ1-2; D unclear. This sample comprised CD4+ T cells sorted from blood, obtained at week 0. The CDR3 spells CASSLVRRSTRRYTF. The CDR3 nucleotides read TGTGCCAGCAGCTTAGTGCGGCGGTCAACGAGGCGCTACACCTTC. Based on the CDR3 plus reference TRBV7-2 and TRBJ1-2, the full variable domain is GAGVSQSPSNKVTEKGKDVELRCDPISGHTALYWYRQSLGQGLEFLIYFQGNSAPDKSGLPSDRFSAERTGGSVSTLTIQRTQQEDSAVYLCASSLVRRSTRRYTFGSGTRLTVV.